The 26 T cell receptor beta chains below all came from one sample that was sequenced in a study of T-cell reconstitution after alpha-beta-depleted transplantation in children. Molecular barcoding with unique molecular identifiers was used for the TCRbeta library. Via MiXCR, TCRdb re-called the PCR reads, giving one row per CDR3 protein. The data hold about 230,000 distinct CDR3 sequences, with more than 10% observed a single time. The sequenced sample was PBMCs from the stem cell graft donor, obtained from the stem cell graft. All receptors derive from a human donor who donated a stem cell graft to a child with acute lymphoblastic leukemia.

This clonotype was seen repeatedly, ten times or more. This sequence joins TRBV20-1 and TRBJ1-5; perhaps TRBD1 as D (6 bases). The CDR3 has 13 residues. With 6 bases removed from V and 0 bases from J, the gap between germline ends came to 9 bases. CDR1 is DFQATT and CDR2 is SNEGSKA in the germline V gene (reference sequence). This CDR3 is CSARGHSNQPQHF. In DNA, the CDR3 is TGCAGTGCCCGGGGACATAGCAATCAGCCCCAGCATTTT.

This clonotype turned up a few times. CDR3 nucleotide sequence: TGCAGTGCTCCGATGGCCTCGGGCTCCTACGAGCAGTACTTC. Encoded protein: CSAPMASGSYEQYF. The J gene is TRBJ2-7, the V gene TRBV20-1; D unresolved. The germline V and J ends were trimmed by 5 bases and 0 bases, with 14 bases remaining between them. Germline V gene data show CDR1 as DFQATT and CDR2 as SNEGSKA (reference sequence). The length of the CDR3 is 14 residues.

The rearrangement joins TRBV7-9 to TRBJ2-1, with unresolved D. The CDR3 sequence is 14 residues long. Trimming shortened V by 1 base and J by 4 bases, and 8 bases separated the two germline ends. Germline-derived CDR1 and CDR2 are SEHNR and FQNEAQ (reference sequence). The CDR3 DNA reads as TGTGCCAGCAGCTTAGTCGTGCAATACAATGAGCAGTTCTTC. Translated, it gives CASSLVVQYNEQFF.

This clonotype was seen ten or more times. The gene calls are TRBV28 and TRBJ2-1; a weak D match, TRBD2 (5 bases). The germline V gene encodes CDR1 MDHEN and CDR2 SYDVKM. The CDR3 loop spans 12 amino acids. Trimming cost V 3 bases and J 9 bases, with 9 bases left between them. DNA of the CDR3: TGTGCCAGCAGTTTCGGAGGAGTTGAGCAGTTCTTC. Protein product: CASSFGGVEQFF.

As regards this clonotype: This may be a read error: a much more frequent sequence differs by one nucleotide. V and J are TRBV25-1 and TRBJ2-6; unclear D gene. The CDR3 length is 17 residues. Germline V gene data show CDR1 as MGHDK and CDR2 as SYGVNS. Trimming pared 1 base from V and 4 bases from J, leaving 14 bases between. This CDR3 reads CASSEWDGLQGANVLTF. Here the CDR3 DNA reads TGTGCCAGCAGTGAATGGGATGGGCTTCAAGGGGCCAACGTCCTGACTTTC.

This clonotype was counted between two and nine times. The chain combines TRBV5-1 with TRBJ2-1; 8 bases are shared with TRBD2. The CDR3 runs 15 residues. With 4 bases clipped from V and 5 bases from J, the junction kept 8 bases outside the gene matches. CDR1 and CDR2 (germline): SGHRS, YFSETQ. The CDR3 bases are TGCGCCAGCAGCCCATCGGGACTAGATAACAATGAGCAGTTCTTC. Amino acids: CASSPSGLDNNEQFF.

This clonotype was observed a few times. This chain links TRBV5-5 with TRBJ2-7; D is perhaps TRBD1 or TRBD2 (5 bases each). The CDR3 is 15 amino acids. CDR1 SGHKS and CDR2 YYEKEE come from the germline V gene (reference sequence). V lost 3 bases, J lost 7 bases, and 20 bases lay in between. The CDR3 region is CASSSTGASGPEQYF. The CDR3 DNA reads TGTGCCAGCAGCTCGACCGGGGCCAGCGGCCCGGAGCAGTACTTC.

This clonotype has a count of ten or more. The rearrangement uses TRBV9 and TRBJ1-2; D call uncertain. The germline V and J ends were trimmed by 5 bases and 6 bases, with 17 bases remaining between them. Germline-derived CDR1 and CDR2 are SGDLS and YYNGEE. The CDR3 has 14 residues. CDR3 sequence reads: CASSLSGRRDGYTF. CDR3 DNA sequence: TGTGCCAGCAGTTTATCCGGGAGAAGGGATGGCTACACCTTC.

The table lists this clonotype with many counts. CDR3 sequence (DNA): TGCAGCGTTGAAGGGGGACACCTGGGCACAGATACGCAGTATTTT. Amino acid sequence: CSVEGGHLGTDTQYF. The chain combines TRBV29-1 with TRBJ2-3; D might be TRBD1 (6 bases). The germline V gene encodes CDR1 SQVTM and CDR2 ANQGSEA. Trimming shortened V by 1 base and J by 1 base, and 12 bases separated the two germline ends. The CDR3 consists of 15 residues.

The chain joins TRBV20-1 to TRBJ1-5; TRBD1 agrees at 9 bases. The CDR3 covers 13 residues. CDR1 and CDR2 (germline): DFQATT, SNEGSKA (reference sequence). V gave up 6 bases and J gave up 6 bases; unmatched junction bases: 6. The CDR3 loop is CSAGGQGTQPQHF. CDR3 bases: TGCAGTGCCGGAGGACAGGGGACTCAGCCCCAGCATTTT.

There are many counts of this clonotype. The chain employs TRBV27 and TRBJ1-1; perhaps TRBD1 as D (6 bases). Trimming took off 0 bases at V and 5 bases at J, with 19 bases between the two ends. Germline loops: CDR1 MNHEY, CDR2 SMNVEV (reference sequence). This CDR3 is 17 amino acids long. CDR3 in DNA: TGTGCCAGCAGTTTATCCTACCTCAGGGGAGATTGGACTGAAGCTTTCTTT. This encodes CASSLSYLRGDWTEAFF.

This clonotype showed up many times. The chain uses TRBV12-5 and TRBJ1-1, with D possibly TRBD1 on 5 matching bases. Germline-derived CDR1 and CDR2 are LGHNT and FRNRAP. This CDR3 is 14 amino acids long. Between the trimmed V and J ends, which lost 5 bases and 5 bases, there was a span of 15 bases. CDR3 amino acids: CASGTSGGRTEAFF. CDR3 nucleotides: TGTGCTAGTGGTACGTCCGGGGGTCGTACTGAAGCTTTCTTT.

This clonotype was observed at least ten times. As DNA, the CDR3 is TGCGCCAGCAGCTTGGGGGGCGCCGGGTCCTACGAGCAGTACTTC. Its protein product is CASSLGGAGSYEQYF. The V gene is TRBV5-1, the J gene TRBJ2-7; D may be TRBD1 (5 bases). CDR3 length equals 15 residues. Germline loops: CDR1 SGHRS, CDR2 YFSETQ. The V gene lost 0 bases and the J gene lost 1 base, with 11 bases spanning the gap.

This clonotype was detected many times. The chain carries TRBV5-1 and TRBJ2-7, with TRBD1 as a possible D gene (5 bases). Germline CDR1 is SGHRS and CDR2 is YFSETQ. This CDR3 contains 15 residues. With 3 bases removed from V and 0 bases from J, the gap between germline ends came to 13 bases. CDR3 residues: CASSSGTDISYEQYF. The CDR3 DNA reads as TGCGCCAGCAGCTCGGGCACGGACATCTCCTACGAGCAGTACTTC.

This clonotype turned up a few times. The chain combines TRBV6-5 with TRBJ1-6; D is possibly TRBD1 (5 bases). Germline CDR1 reads MNHEY; CDR2 reads SVGAGI. The CDR3 contains 17 residues. V was cut by 7 bases and J by 1 base, with 17 bases left in between. The CDR3 sequence: CASKVTGRGSYNSPLHF. DNA of the CDR3: TGTGCCAGCAAAGTAACAGGCCGGGGGTCCTATAATTCACCCCTCCACTTT.

This clonotype was counted at least ten times. The V call is TRBV6-1, the J call TRBJ1-2; TRBD1 is a possible D gene (5 bases). The CDR3 length is 14 residues. The ends were cut back, 5 bases at V and 6 bases at J, with 16 bases in the middle. The V gene's germline CDR1 is MNHNS and CDR2 SASEGT. The CDR3 loop reads CASSRLGERNGYTF. The CDR3 region has the DNA TGTGCCAGCAGTAGATTAGGGGAAAGGAATGGCTACACCTTC.

This clonotype appeared many times. The J gene is TRBJ2-3, the V gene TRBV9, with D maybe TRBD1 (6 bases). CDR3 length: 16 amino acids. Trimming pared 1 base from V and 3 bases from J, leaving 15 bases between. Germline CDR1 SGDLS, CDR2 YYNGEE. Here the CDR3 DNA reads TGTGCCAGCAGCGTATTTCAGGGGAGCTTTACAGATACGCAGTATTTT. Its protein product is CASSVFQGSFTDTQYF.

This clonotype was seen repeatedly, ten times or more. J is TRBJ2-1 and V is TRBV5-6; D may be TRBD2 (6 bases). V was clipped by 2 bases and J by 4 bases, with 13 bases between them. Germline CDR1 reads SGHDT; CDR2 reads YYEEEE. This CDR3 is 15 amino acids long. This chain's CDR3 is CASSFSGTPYNEQFF. In DNA, the CDR3 is TGTGCCAGCAGCTTTAGCGGAACTCCATACAATGAGCAGTTCTTC.

This clonotype was counted at least ten times. The gene calls are TRBV5-1 and TRBJ2-2, with TRBD2 matching 14 bases. Germline CDR1 SGHRS, CDR2 YFSETQ. CDR3 length equals 17 residues. Trimming at V came to 3 bases and at J to 5 bases, leaving 6 bases not matched to a gene. The CDR3 DNA reads as TGCGCCAGCAGCTCCGGGACTAGCGGGAGTAGGACCGGGGAGCTGTTTTTT. This encodes CASSSGTSGSRTGELFF.

This clonotype has a handful of counts. The V gene is TRBV29-1, the J gene TRBJ2-7; TRBD2 agrees at 10 bases. Trimming took 3 bases from V and 2 from J; bases not matched to a gene: 10. This CDR3 has 16 amino acids. Germline loops: CDR1 SQVTM, CDR2 ANQGSEA. This chain's CDR3 is CSVDRSRLAGAYEQYF. CDR3 DNA: TGCAGCGTTGATCGATCAAGGCTAGCGGGGGCCTACGAGCAGTACTTC.

The count of this clonotype is one. This may come from a read error, since a much larger clone is one base off. The CDR3 loop is CASRAFGLAASTDTRYF. CDR3 DNA sequence: TGTGCCAGCAGAGCGTTCGGACTAGCGGCTAGCACAGATACGCGGTATTTT. The chain combines TRBV6-1 with TRBJ2-3; the match to TRBD2 covers 10 bases. Germline CDR1 reads MNHNS; CDR2 reads SASEGT. CDR3 length: 17 residues.

This clonotype appeared many times. This sequence joins TRBV7-2 and TRBJ2-1; 9 bases line up with TRBD2. Germline V lookup: CDR1 SGHTA, CDR2 FQGNSA. CDR3 size: 17 residues. J was trimmed by 2 bases and V by 4 bases; bases with no gene match: 9. The CDR3 reads CASSSSTSGPPYNEQFF. The CDR3 DNA reads TGTGCCAGCAGCTCGTCTACTAGCGGGCCGCCCTACAATGAGCAGTTCTTC.

Ten or more counts support this clonotype. V gene TRBV28 combines with J gene TRBJ1-2, with D tentatively TRBD1 (6 bases). The CDR3 is 12 residues long. Germline CDR1 is MDHEN and CDR2 is SYDVKM. V shed 1 base and J shed 7 bases, with 7 bases lying between them. In nucleotides, the CDR3 is TGTGCCAGCAGTTTATCAGGGGCTGGCTACACCTTC. This sequence encodes CASSLSGAGYTF.

The sample holds many counts of this clonotype. The V and J genes are TRBV29-1 and TRBJ2-7; the D gene is possibly TRBD1 (5 bases). V was trimmed by 6 bases and J by 0 bases, leaving 12 bases between them. The CDR3 is made up of 13 amino acids. Per the germline V gene, CDR1 is SQVTM and CDR2 is ANQGSEA. CDR3 amino acids: CSVETANSYEQYF. The CDR3 coding sequence is TGCAGCGTCGAGACAGCGAACTCCTACGAGCAGTACTTC.

The chain couples TRBV19 to TRBJ2-7; TRBD2 matches at 9 bases. V lost 3 bases, J lost 0 bases, and 9 bases stayed unmatched. This CDR3 has 17 residues. CDR1 and CDR2 from the germline V gene are LNHDA and SQIVND (reference sequence). CDR3 coding DNA: TGTGCCAGTAGTATTAGTCTCTCTAGCGGGATCTCCTACGAGCAGTACTTC. This gives the protein CASSISLSSGISYEQYF. The whole variable domain, remainder taken from reference TRBV19 and TRBJ2-7, is DGGITQSPKYLFRKEGQNVTLSCEQNLNHDAMYWYRQDPGQGLRLIYYSQIVNDFQKGDIAEGYSVSREKKESFPLTVTSAQKNPTAFYLCASSISLSSGISYEQYFGPGTRLTVT.

About this clonotype itself: A clone one base away is much larger, so this may be a read error. The V gene is TRBV6-1, the J gene TRBJ2-2; D may be TRBD2 (6 bases). Looked up from germline, CDR1 is MNHNS and CDR2 is SASEGT. The CDR3 spans 16 residues. The chain's CDR3 is CASSERRGANTGELVF. DNA for the CDR3: TGTGCCAGCAGTGAAAGGAGGGGCGCGAACACCGGGGAGCTGGTTTTT.